This T cell receptor (beta chain) emerged from a study of cytomegalovirus exposure and HLA in healthy donors. A remark on this clone: An end of the junction does not agree with germline; a read error may underlie this.

The primer mix had 60 Vbeta and 13 Jbeta primers. TCRdb keeps only in-frame clones here, not all; method: immunoSEQ multiplex PCR. The data hold around 120,000 clones, with about 68% observed a single time. This CDR3 spans 12 amino acids. Germline V gene sequence: CDR1 LNHNV, CDR2 YYDKDF (reference sequence). Samples came from healthy bone marrow donors. The genes are TRBV15 and TRBJ1-1, with D unresolved. The TCR originated in a man aged 25-45 years in good health and CMV-seropositive. Sequenced sample: PBMCs. The DNA for the CDR3 is TGTGCCACCAGCAGAGAGTGGACTGAAGTTTTCTTT. It encodes CATSREWTEVFF.